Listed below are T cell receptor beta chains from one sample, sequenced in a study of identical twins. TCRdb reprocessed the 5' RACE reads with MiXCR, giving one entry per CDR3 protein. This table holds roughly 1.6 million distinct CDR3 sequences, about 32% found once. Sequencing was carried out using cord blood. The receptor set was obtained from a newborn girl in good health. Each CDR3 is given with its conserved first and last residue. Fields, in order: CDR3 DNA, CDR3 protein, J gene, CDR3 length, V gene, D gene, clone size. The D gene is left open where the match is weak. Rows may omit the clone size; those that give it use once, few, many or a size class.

CDR3 DNA: TGTGCCTGGAGTGTACGTCATATGAACACTGAAGCTTTCTTT
CDR3 protein: CAWSVRHMNTEAFF
J gene: TRBJ1-1
CDR3 length: 14
V gene: TRBV30
D gene: -
clone size: -

CDR3 DNA: TGCAGTGCTGGTTCGGCGGGAGGTCGGGATGAGCAGTACTTC
CDR3 protein: CSAGSAGGRDEQYF
J gene: TRBJ2-5
CDR3 length: 14
V gene: TRBV20-1
D gene: TRBD2
clone size: -

CDR3 DNA: TGTGCCATCATGGCAGGGACCGGGGCCAACGTCCTGACTTTC
CDR3 protein: CAIMAGTGANVLTF
J gene: TRBJ2-6
CDR3 length: 14
V gene: TRBV10-3
D gene: -
clone size: -

CDR3 DNA: TGTGCCAGCAGCTTAGAGAGGCGGCCGAGGAGCTCCTACAATGAGCAGTTCTTC
CDR3 protein: CASSLERRPRSSYNEQFF
J gene: TRBJ2-1
CDR3 length: 18
V gene: TRBV11-2
D gene: -
clone size: few

CDR3 DNA: TGTGCCACCAGCAGGCCCCGGGGGGCTCAAGAGACCCAGTACTTC
CDR3 protein: CATSRPRGAQETQYF
J gene: TRBJ2-5
CDR3 length: 15
V gene: TRBV15
D gene: -
clone size: few

CDR3 DNA: TGTGCCAGCAGTGATTCGACTAGCGGGGGCGATACGCAGTATTTT
CDR3 protein: CASSDSTSGGDTQYF
J gene: TRBJ2-3
CDR3 length: 15
V gene: TRBV2
D gene: TRBD2
clone size: -

CDR3 DNA: TGTGCCAGCAGTTACTCCTCCGCGATAGCGGGAGTCCCCTACGAGCAGTACTTC
CDR3 protein: CASSYSSAIAGVPYEQYF
J gene: TRBJ2-7
CDR3 length: 18
V gene: TRBV6-5
D gene: TRBD2
clone size: few

CDR3 DNA: TGTGCTGGTGGTACCAACTCCAGGGAAAGGGGCTATGGCTACACCTTC
CDR3 protein: CAGGTNSRERGYGYTF
J gene: TRBJ1-2
CDR3 length: 16
V gene: TRBV12-5
D gene: -
clone size: -

CDR3 DNA: TGCAGTGCTAGAGATCCCGGGACAGGGTCCAATCAGCCCCAGCATTTT
CDR3 protein: CSARDPGTGSNQPQHF
J gene: TRBJ1-5
CDR3 length: 16
V gene: TRBV20-1
D gene: TRBD1
clone size: few

CDR3 DNA: TGCGCCAGCAGCTCGGACAGGGGGTTCGATGGCTACACCTTC
CDR3 protein: CASSSDRGFDGYTF
J gene: TRBJ1-2
CDR3 length: 14
V gene: TRBV5-1
D gene: TRBD1
clone size: few

CDR3 DNA: TGTGCCAGCAGCCAGACTAGCGGGGGGGCCTACAATGAGCAGTTCTTC
CDR3 protein: CASSQTSGGAYNEQFF
J gene: TRBJ2-1
CDR3 length: 16
V gene: TRBV11-2
D gene: TRBD2
clone size: many

CDR3 DNA: TGCGCCAGCAGCCCCCTCAAAGGAGGGCCCTACGAGCAGTACTTC
CDR3 protein: CASSPLKGGPYEQYF
J gene: TRBJ2-7
CDR3 length: 15
V gene: TRBV4-1
D gene: -
clone size: few

CDR3 DNA: TGTGCCAGCAGCCAAGGCCTAGGGCGTCGTGAGCAGTACTTC
CDR3 protein: CASSQGLGRREQYF
J gene: TRBJ2-7
CDR3 length: 14
V gene: TRBV3-1
D gene: -
clone size: -

CDR3 DNA: TGCGCCAGCAGCTTGGGTGGGAGGAGAGGAGCTTTCTTT
CDR3 protein: CASSLGGRRGAFF
J gene: TRBJ1-1
CDR3 length: 13
V gene: TRBV5-1
D gene: -
clone size: -

CDR3 DNA: TGTGCCAGCAGCCAAGTTTCGGGACAGGGGGACGAAAAACTGTTTTTT
CDR3 protein: CASSQVSGQGDEKLFF
J gene: TRBJ1-4
CDR3 length: 16
V gene: TRBV4-2
D gene: TRBD1
clone size: many

CDR3 DNA: TGTGCCAGCAGCGTAACCGGGACTAGCGGGGGGTTCGGCACAGATACGCAGTATTTT
CDR3 protein: CASSVTGTSGGFGTDTQYF
J gene: TRBJ2-3
CDR3 length: 19
V gene: TRBV9
D gene: TRBD2
clone size: -

CDR3 DNA: TGTGCCAGCAGTTTTTTAGGTAGAAACTATGGCTACACCTTC
CDR3 protein: CASSFLGRNYGYTF
J gene: TRBJ1-2
CDR3 length: 14
V gene: TRBV28
D gene: -
clone size: -

CDR3 DNA: TGTGCCAGCAGCCCCACAGGGTATTCTGGAAACACCATATATTTT
CDR3 protein: CASSPTGYSGNTIYF
J gene: TRBJ1-3
CDR3 length: 15
V gene: TRBV4-2
D gene: -
clone size: -

CDR3 DNA: TGTGCCAGCAGTTTAGCGCCAGTTAGGGTCTTATTACTAGCGGGAGGGGTTGAGCAGTTCTTC
CDR3 protein: CASSLAPVRVLLLAGGVEQFF
J gene: TRBJ2-1
CDR3 length: 21
V gene: TRBV12-3/TRBV12-4
D gene: TRBD2
clone size: few

CDR3 DNA: TGTGCCATCAGCGCCGGACTGGTCGGCGCTTACAATGAGCAGTTCTTC
CDR3 protein: CAISAGLVGAYNEQFF
J gene: TRBJ2-1
CDR3 length: 16
V gene: TRBV10-3
D gene: -
clone size: -

CDR3 DNA: TGTGCCAGCAGTTCCTCAGATGGAGGACTAGCGGGGGGTACAGATACGCAGTATTTT
CDR3 protein: CASSSSDGGLAGGTDTQYF
J gene: TRBJ2-3
CDR3 length: 19
V gene: TRBV7-9
D gene: TRBD2
clone size: few

CDR3 DNA: TGTGCCAGCAGCACTGCCCTCTCCTACGAGCAGTACTTC
CDR3 protein: CASSTALSYEQYF
J gene: TRBJ2-7
CDR3 length: 13
V gene: TRBV5-5
D gene: -
clone size: -

CDR3 DNA: TGCAGCGTTGAAAACCGCGTCTCTGGGGCCAACGTCCTGACTTTC
CDR3 protein: CSVENRVSGANVLTF
J gene: TRBJ2-6
CDR3 length: 15
V gene: TRBV29-1
D gene: -
clone size: few

CDR3 DNA: TGTGCCCGCAGCCAAGACCTCAATGAGCAGTTCTTC
CDR3 protein: CARSQDLNEQFF
J gene: TRBJ2-1
CDR3 length: 12
V gene: TRBV14
D gene: -
clone size: -

CDR3 DNA: TGTGCCAGCAGTGACCGGACCATCCTCTTCTCTTCCGAAAAACTGTTTTTT
CDR3 protein: CASSDRTILFSSEKLFF
J gene: TRBJ1-4
CDR3 length: 17
V gene: TRBV25-1
D gene: -
clone size: few

CDR3 DNA: TGTGCCAGCGGGGACTTCCCGCAGTACTTC
CDR3 protein: CASGDFPQYF
J gene: TRBJ2-7
CDR3 length: 10
V gene: TRBV12-3/TRBV12-4
D gene: -
clone size: -

CDR3 DNA: TGTGCCAGCAGCTCTGCCCAGCTTCAAGAGACCCAGTACTTC
CDR3 protein: CASSSAQLQETQYF
J gene: TRBJ2-5
CDR3 length: 14
V gene: TRBV2
D gene: -
clone size: -

CDR3 DNA: TGCAGCGTTGAAGATCCACATCGGGTAGCGGGGTACAATGAGCAGTTCTTC
CDR3 protein: CSVEDPHRVAGYNEQFF
J gene: TRBJ2-1
CDR3 length: 17
V gene: TRBV29-1
D gene: TRBD2
clone size: few

CDR3 DNA: TGTGCCAGCAGCCAAGGACTGTCACAAGAGACCCAGTACTTC
CDR3 protein: CASSQGLSQETQYF
J gene: TRBJ2-5
CDR3 length: 14
V gene: TRBV3-1
D gene: -
clone size: many

CDR3 DNA: TGTGCCAGCAGTGAAGCTAGCGGGAGGTGGTACCAAGAGACCCAGTTCTTC
CDR3 protein: CASSEASGRWYQETQFF
J gene: TRBJ2-1
CDR3 length: 17
V gene: TRBV2
D gene: TRBD2
clone size: -

CDR3 DNA: TGCGCCTACCACAGGGGGCGCACAGATACGCAGTATTTT
CDR3 protein: CAYHRGRTDTQYF
J gene: TRBJ2-3
CDR3 length: 13
V gene: TRBV20-1
D gene: TRBD1
clone size: few

CDR3 DNA: TGCAGTGCGCGAAAACTAGCGCAGTCCTACGAGCAGTACTTC
CDR3 protein: CSARKLAQSYEQYF
J gene: TRBJ2-7
CDR3 length: 14
V gene: TRBV20-1
D gene: TRBD2
clone size: few

CDR3 DNA: TGCGCCAGCTTAAATAGACAGCTTGAAGCTTTCTTT
CDR3 protein: CASLNRQLEAFF
J gene: TRBJ1-1
CDR3 length: 12
V gene: TRBV10-2
D gene: -
clone size: -

CDR3 DNA: TGTGCCAGCAGCCAAGTGGTACTAGCGGAGGGGAACGAGCAGTTCTTC
CDR3 protein: CASSQVVLAEGNEQFF
J gene: TRBJ2-1
CDR3 length: 16
V gene: TRBV4-2
D gene: TRBD2
clone size: -

CDR3 DNA: TGTGCCAGCAGGAGGTCCCCCGAGAAGACCCGGTACTTC
CDR3 protein: CASRRSPEKTRYF
J gene: TRBJ2-7
CDR3 length: 13
V gene: TRBV2
D gene: -
clone size: -

CDR3 DNA: TGTGCCATCAGATCCGGCTACAATGAGCAGTACTTC
CDR3 protein: CAIRSGYNEQYF
J gene: TRBJ2-7
CDR3 length: 12
V gene: TRBV10-3
D gene: -
clone size: few

CDR3 DNA: TGTGCCAGCAGCGGACAGGTCGGCGGCGAGCAGTACTTC
CDR3 protein: CASSGQVGGEQYF
J gene: TRBJ2-7
CDR3 length: 13
V gene: TRBV7-2
D gene: TRBD1
clone size: few

CDR3 DNA: TGTGCCAGCAGCAAAGCGGGTGGGGGACTAGCGGTACCGAACAATGAGCAGTTCTTC
CDR3 protein: CASSKAGGGLAVPNNEQFF
J gene: TRBJ2-1
CDR3 length: 19
V gene: TRBV21-1
D gene: -
clone size: -

CDR3 DNA: TGTGCCAGCAGCCACAGACAGAGCTCGAGCTCCTACGAGCAGTACTTC
CDR3 protein: CASSHRQSSSSYEQYF
J gene: TRBJ2-7
CDR3 length: 16
V gene: TRBV2
D gene: -
clone size: few

CDR3 DNA: TGCAGTGCTAGGGGAAAAGCGGGCTCCTACAATGAGCAGTTCTTC
CDR3 protein: CSARGKAGSYNEQFF
J gene: TRBJ2-1
CDR3 length: 15
V gene: TRBV20-1
D gene: -
clone size: few

CDR3 DNA: TGTGCCAGCGGCTTATCCTACGCGGGAGGGCCGGGGAATGAGCAGTTCTTC
CDR3 protein: CASGLSYAGGPGNEQFF
J gene: TRBJ2-1
CDR3 length: 17
V gene: TRBV7-9
D gene: TRBD2
clone size: -

CDR3 DNA: TGTGCCAGCAGCCTACTAGCGAACTCCTACAATGAGCAGTTCTTC
CDR3 protein: CASSLLANSYNEQFF
J gene: TRBJ2-1
CDR3 length: 15
V gene: TRBV3-1
D gene: TRBD2
clone size: few

CDR3 DNA: TGCAGTGCTAGTCCTAGCGTCTACGAGCAGTACTTC
CDR3 protein: CSASPSVYEQYF
J gene: TRBJ2-7
CDR3 length: 12
V gene: TRBV20-1
D gene: -
clone size: -

CDR3 DNA: TGCGCCAGCAGCCCCTATATGACGGGCTTCGGAAACACCATATATTTT
CDR3 protein: CASSPYMTGFGNTIYF
J gene: TRBJ1-3
CDR3 length: 16
V gene: TRBV5-1
D gene: -
clone size: -

CDR3 DNA: TGCAGTGCTCGACAGCTGAATGAAAAACTGTTTTTT
CDR3 protein: CSARQLNEKLFF
J gene: TRBJ1-4
CDR3 length: 12
V gene: TRBV20-1
D gene: -
clone size: few

CDR3 DNA: TGTGCCAGCTCAGGGAAGCGGAAGGCCACAGATACGCAGTATTTT
CDR3 protein: CASSGKRKATDTQYF
J gene: TRBJ2-3
CDR3 length: 15
V gene: TRBV18
D gene: -
clone size: -